The entry below describes one TCR beta chain. As yet, its antigen is unknown. In germline, CDR1 is LNHNV, CDR2 YYDKDF (reference sequence). Trimming left V 0 bases short and J 4 bases short, with 4 bases between. The CDR3 is made up of 13 amino acids. This entry is derived from a study of PD-1 blockade in classical Hodgkin lymphoma. Every patient had relapsed following autologous stem cell transplantation, and cohorts differed in brentuximab vedotin exposure. Libraries were prepared by immunoSEQ multiplex PCR; TCRdb keeps only in-frame clonotypes and omits some of them. The sample lists 25,000 to 30,000 clones; roughly 68% were seen once. Points from the study as a whole: Baseline diversity resembling that of newly diagnosed patients was seen in complete responders. Exclusion applied to patients who initiated nivolumab less than 1 year following ASCT.

The V gene is TRBV15, the J gene TRBJ1-3; D uncertain. The clonotype was recovered from a human donor with classical Hodgkin lymphoma. The sample here was peripheral blood mononuclear cells (PBMCs), taken before the second cycle of nivolumab. As DNA, the CDR3 is TGTGCCACCAGCAGAGATCTAGGAAACACCATATATTTT. The encoded protein is CATSRDLGNTIYF.